The source of this T cell receptor beta chain is a study of PD-1 blockade in mismatch repair-deficient tumors. CDR3 size: 15 residues. Germline V gene data show CDR1 as MNHEY and CDR2 as SMNVEV (reference sequence). Trimming took off 8 bases at V and 1 base at J, with 18 bases between the two ends. Whole-study findings and limits: Tumor-resident clones, often absent from pretreatment blood, expanded after pembrolizumab and then contracted.

Profiling relied on immunoSEQ multiplex PCR, and the TCRdb table lists in-frame clones only, not all of them. Seen here are some 10,000 clones, approximately 90% observed once, and the top ten hold 9.7%. Time point indicated: approximately 10-day in vitro stimulation with candidate neoantigen peptide 3. Every patient had mismatch repair deficiency by PCR or immunohistochemistry. Cells were stimulated approximately 10 days with each of roughly 7 ELISpot-reactive neoantigens. A no-peptide control culture served as baseline for clone fold changes. To note about this clone: Its specificity is unknown.

The chain employs TRBV27 and TRBJ2-7; no clear D. The sample consisted of cells cultured in vitro, taken from a patient treated with pembrolizumab. This TCR was sampled from an adult with mismatch repair-deficient cancer. As DNA, the CDR3 is TGTGCCAGCGTCACTGTGTGGAAAAGTTCCTACGAGCAGTACTTC. This codes for CASVTVWKSSYEQYF.